The clone carrying this T cell receptor (beta chain) was seen a single time. Its specificity is unknown. The germline V gene encodes CDR1 SQVTM and CDR2 ANQGSEA. CDR3 length: 15 residues. Use of 60 Vbeta and 13 Jbeta primers characterized the PCR. In the authors' methods: Later work found 80 million or so unique TCR beta chains, with some 11 million shared. Clones were read by immunoSEQ multiplex PCR, and TCRdb kept only the in-frame ones, dropping some. That table furnishes V, J and clone size, whereas the DNA furnished D and trimming. The repertoire includes under 200,000 clones, over 75% of them detected once, and about 1.9% sits in the top ten. These data belong to a study of cytomegalovirus exposure and HLA in healthy donors. Broader study findings: Common viral pathogens seemed to be connected with several of the most significant clusters, according to a later analysis. An analysis that came later showed most CMV-associated TCR beta chains appearing HLA-restricted. As was reported, the HLA-A and HLA-B alleles of most subjects were accurately predicted from TCR beta sequences.

The sample comprised PBMCs. The rearrangement joins TRBV29-1 to TRBJ2-5, with D perhaps TRBD2 (5 bases). Gene TRBJ2-7 matches the end of the DNA better, so the J call may be wrong. The source of this sequence is a woman aged 18-29 years in good health and CMV-seronegative. Here the CDR3 DNA reads TGCAGCGTTGAAGATCCGGAGTTTCACGGGGTCGAGCAGTACTTC. It specifies CSVEDPEFHGVEQYF.